Listed below are T cell receptor beta chains from one sample, sequenced in a study of tumor-infiltrating lymphocytes in localized non-small cell lung cancer. Sequenced by immunoSEQ multiplex PCR; TCRdb stores in-frame clones only, minus some. The sample lists around 14,000 clones; roughly 76% were seen once. The source material was lung tumor tissue. These receptors were taken from a human donor with non-small cell lung cancer. Both conserved end residues are part of each CDR3. Each record gives: clone size, V gene, J gene, D gene, CDR3 DNA, CDR3 protein. A D gene is named only where the DNA matches it firmly. A clone size is listed for some rows: how often the clone was seen (once, few, many), or a class if it is expanded.

-	TRBV5-1	TRBJ2-2	-	TGCGCCAGCGCGGTAGGGCAGGGGAGCACCGGGGAGCTGTTTTTT	CASAVGQGSTGELFF
-	TRBV11-2	TRBJ1-5	-	TGTGCCAGCAGCTTGAGGGGGGAAGGCAATCAGCCCCAGCATTTT	CASSLRGEGNQPQHF
-	TRBV6-1	TRBJ1-2	-	TGTGCCAGCAGTGCCCAGGACTATGGCTACACCTTC	CASSAQDYGYTF
-	TRBV7-8	TRBJ2-5	-	TGTGCCAGCGCAACGGAGACCCAGTACTTC	CASATETQYF
-	TRBV6-1	TRBJ2-5	TRBD1	TGTGCCAGCAGGACAGGGGCCTTAGGGGAGACCCAGTACTTC	CASRTGALGETQYF
-	TRBV5-6	TRBJ2-7	-	TGTGCCAGCAGCTTTTGGCAGGTATCCTACGAGCAGTACTTC	CASSFWQVSYEQYF
-	TRBV5-1	TRBJ1-5	-	TGCGCCAGCAGCTCGGACGGGGGGCCAAATCAGCCCCAGCATTTT	CASSSDGGPNQPQHF
-	TRBV5-6	TRBJ2-1	-	TGTGCCAGCAGCTTGGGTTATGAGCAGTTCTTC	CASSLGYEQFF
-	TRBV6-4	TRBJ2-1	-	TGTGCCAGCAGGTTCCCCAATGAGCAGTTCTTC	CASRFPNEQFF
once	TRBV11-3	TRBJ1-1	-	TGTGCCAGCAGCTTAGATCAACCCGTAGTTGAAGCTTTCTTT	CASSLDQPVVEAFF
-	TRBV2	TRBJ1-1	TRBD1	TGTGCCAGCAGGATCGACAGGGCGAACACTGAAGCTTTCTTT	CASRIDRANTEAFF
-	TRBV4-2	TRBJ2-1	-	TGTGCCAGCAGCCAAGATGAGAGAGGGCCCTACAATGAGCAGTTCTTC	CASSQDERGPYNEQFF
-	TRBV7-2	TRBJ2-1	TRBD2	TGTGCCAGCAGCTTGGGACTAGACTCCTCAGTGGGGCAGTTCTTC	CASSLGLDSSVGQFF
-	TRBV25-1	TRBJ2-1	TRBD2	TGTGCCAGCGAAGCGGGATCCTACAATGAGCAGTTCTTC	CASEAGSYNEQFF
once	TRBV4-3	TRBJ1-1	-	TGCGCCAGCAGCCAAGCCGGGGGACAATTTGAAGCTTTCTTT	CASSQAGGQFEAFF
-	TRBV7-2	TRBJ1-5	TRBD1	TGTGCCAGCAGCTTAGCATTTGTACAGGGGACTCAGCCCCAGCATTTT	CASSLAFVQGTQPQHF
-	TRBV4-1	TRBJ2-7	TRBD2	TGCGCCAGCAGCCTTTCCGGGACTAGCGGGTTCTTCGAGCAGTACTTC	CASSLSGTSGFFEQYF
-	TRBV7-7	TRBJ2-7	-	TGTGCTAGCAGCTTATCGAGATCTAGCGTCTCCTACGAGCAGTACTTC	CASSLSRSSVSYEQYF
-	TRBV5-1	TRBJ1-2	TRBD1	TGCGCCAGCAGCAAACAGGGGTCCCTAGGGTATGGCTACACCTTC	CASSKQGSLGYGYTF
-	TRBV9	TRBJ2-2	TRBD1	TGTGCCAGCAGCGTACAGGGGGAGAAAACCGGGGAGCTGTTTTTT	CASSVQGEKTGELFF
-	TRBV7-8	TRBJ2-2	-	TGTGCCAGCAGCTTAGAGGTCCTAACACGCGCGAACACCGGGGAGCTGTTTTTT	CASSLEVLTRANTGELFF
-	TRBV6-6	TRBJ2-1	TRBD2	TGTGCCAGCACAACAATAGCGGGAGTAGTCGATGAGCAGTTCTTC	CASTTIAGVVDEQFF
-	TRBV19	TRBJ2-4	-	TGTGCCAGTAGTATAGATTTGGGCAGGGCGATGAACATTCAGTACTTC	CASSIDLGRAMNIQYF
-	TRBV30	TRBJ1-1	-	TGTGCCTGGAGTAACAAGGGTGGCACTGAAGCTTTCTTT	CAWSNKGGTEAFF
-	TRBV18	TRBJ1-6	-	TGTGCCAGCTCACCAGCGAGCTCCTATAATTCACCCCTCCACTTT	CASSPASSYNSPLHF
-	TRBV11-2	TRBJ2-1	TRBD2	TGTGCCAGCAGCGTAGGCAGCGGGAGCATATCTGAGCAGTTCTTC	CASSVGSGSISEQFF
-	TRBV10-1	TRBJ1-1	-	TGCGCCAGCAGTGGGGTCTTAACTCCGACTGAAGCTTTCTTT	CASSGVLTPTEAFF
-	TRBV7-9	TRBJ2-3	TRBD2	TGTGCCAGCAGCTTCCAGCGGGGCCGCACAGATACGCAGTATTTT	CASSFQRGRTDTQYF
-	TRBV6-6	TRBJ1-3	-	TGTGCCAGCAGTACGACAGACTCTGGAAACACCATATATTTT	CASSTTDSGNTIYF
-	TRBV10-3	TRBJ1-2	-	TGTGCCATCAGTGAGGGGCTGAACTATGGCTACACCTTC	CAISEGLNYGYTF
-	TRBV11-3	TRBJ2-3	-	TGTGCCAGCAGCTTGACCGGAAACACAGATACGCAGTATTTT	CASSLTGNTDTQYF
-	TRBV28	TRBJ1-1	TRBD1	TGTGCCAGCAGTCCCCTGAAGACAGGGGGATTGACTGAAGCTTTCTTT	CASSPLKTGGLTEAFF
-	TRBV7-2	TRBJ1-6	-	TGTGCCAGCAGCTTAGTACGAGATAATTCACCCCTCCACTTT	CASSLVRDNSPLHF
-	TRBV11-2	TRBJ2-7	-	TGTGCCAGCAGCTTAGGGCAGGGGCTCCAACACGAGCAGTACTTC	CASSLGQGLQHEQYF
few	TRBV19	TRBJ1-3	-	TGTGCCAGTAGTGCGACAGGAAACACCATATATTTT	CASSATGNTIYF